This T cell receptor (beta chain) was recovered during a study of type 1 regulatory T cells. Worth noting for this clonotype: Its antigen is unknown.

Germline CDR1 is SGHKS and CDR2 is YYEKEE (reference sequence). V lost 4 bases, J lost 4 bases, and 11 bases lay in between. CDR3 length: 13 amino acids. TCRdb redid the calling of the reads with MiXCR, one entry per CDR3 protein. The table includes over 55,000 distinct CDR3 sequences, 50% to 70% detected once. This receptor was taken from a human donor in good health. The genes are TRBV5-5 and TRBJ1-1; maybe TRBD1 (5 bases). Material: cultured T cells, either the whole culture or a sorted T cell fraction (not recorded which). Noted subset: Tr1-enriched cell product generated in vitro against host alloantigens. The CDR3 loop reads CASSLDGTTEAFF. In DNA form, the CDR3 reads TGTGCCAGCAGCCTTGACGGGACCACTGAAGCTTTCTTT.